This T cell receptor beta chain comes out of a study of low-dose radiotherapy and immunotherapy resistance in tumors. On the study more broadly: Over 26 weeks, cohort 2 got 1 Gy every two weeks, reaching 13 Gy.

Time point: after trial treatment. Specified treatment: LDRT plus nivolumab, ipilimumab, low-dose cyclophosphamide and aspirin (RACIN trial). The therapy administered to donors comprised nivolumab, ipilimumab, aspirin, low-dose cyclophosphamide and low-dose radiotherapy. The CDR3 is 12 residues long. V was pared by 1 base and J by 10 bases, with 3 bases of the junction left unmatched. CDR1 and CDR2 from the germline V gene are SGHTA and FQGNSA. Both TCRalpha and TCRbeta chains were reverse transcribed with V-gene-specific primers. PCR amplification of the TCRs was performed with Phusion for 20 PCR cycles, and it relied on a constant-region primer together with a V-primer adapter. Through in vitro transcription, the mRNA that had been isolated was amplified. MiXCR, applied by TCRdb to the reads, yields one record per CDR3 protein. Among nearly 60,000 distinct CDR3 sequences, around a quarter were seen once, and the ten largest hold 6.7%.

This clonotype was counted ten times or more. This chain uses TRBV7-2 with TRBJ1-2; 7 bases line up with TRBD1. The starting material was PBMCs, obtained after low-dose radiotherapy plus immunotherapy. This TCR was sampled from a male donor with prostate cancer. In DNA form, the CDR3 reads TGTGCCAGCAGCTTAGATGAGGGGGCCTACACCTTC. Translation gives CASSLDEGAYTF.